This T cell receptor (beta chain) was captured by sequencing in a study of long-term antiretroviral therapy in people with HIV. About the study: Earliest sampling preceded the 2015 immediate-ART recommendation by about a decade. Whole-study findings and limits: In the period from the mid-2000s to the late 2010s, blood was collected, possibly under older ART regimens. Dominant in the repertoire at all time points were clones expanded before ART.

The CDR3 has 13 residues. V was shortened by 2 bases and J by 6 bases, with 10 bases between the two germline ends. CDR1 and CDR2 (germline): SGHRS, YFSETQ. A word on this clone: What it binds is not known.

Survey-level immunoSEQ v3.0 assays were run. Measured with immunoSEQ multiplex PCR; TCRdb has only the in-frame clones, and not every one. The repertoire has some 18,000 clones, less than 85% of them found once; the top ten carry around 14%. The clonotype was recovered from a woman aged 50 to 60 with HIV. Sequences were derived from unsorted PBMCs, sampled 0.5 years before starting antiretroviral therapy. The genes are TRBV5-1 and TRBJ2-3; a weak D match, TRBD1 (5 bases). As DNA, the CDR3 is TGCGCCAGCAGCTTCAGGGATTCGGATACGCAGTATTTT. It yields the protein CASSFRDSDTQYF.